Listed here is a single T cell receptor (beta chain). This sample is part of a study of response to subunit inactivated influenza vaccine. TCRdb reprocessed the RT-PCR reads with MiXCR, giving one entry per CDR3 protein. The data show 500,000 to 600,000 distinct CDR3 sequences, over 10% seen once. Germline assignment: CDR1 LGHDT and CDR2 YNNKEL (reference sequence). V lost 3 bases and J 5 bases, leaving 8 bases between the germline ends. The CDR3 covers 13 residues. Sequences were derived from PBMCs from blood, sampled 40 to 50 days after vaccination. The TCR sequence derives from a man aged 50 to 60 who received an inactivated influenza vaccine. This chain uses TRBV3-1 with TRBJ2-1; D is unclear. The CDR3 bases are TGTGCCAGCAGCCAGGGAATGGACAATGAGCAGTTCTTC. Its translation is CASSQGMDNEQFF.